The 25 T cell receptor beta chains listed next were all sequenced from one sample in a study of shared clonotypes between healthy human individuals. Assay: immunoSEQ multiplex PCR; the TCRdb copy retains only in-frame clones and omits some. Of roughly 410,000 clones listed, 90% to 98% are singletons. Sequencing was done on a sample of memory CD8+ T cells sorted from blood. Documented subset: CD45RO+ cells pooled with CCR7-negative TemRA cells. These TCRs come from a man aged 30 to 45 in good health.

The chain has TRBV9 and TRBJ2-2; weak D call: TRBD1 (6 bases). The CDR3 spans 14 residues. From germline, CDR1 is SGDLS and CDR2 YYNGEE. V shed 3 bases and J shed 4 bases, with 10 bases lying between them. DNA of the CDR3: TGTGCCAGCAGCGAGACAGGTACCACCGGGGAGCTGTTTTTT. Translating gives CASSETGTTGELFF.

The rearrangement uses TRBV2 and TRBJ2-7; D unresolved. V shed 7 bases and J shed 0 bases, with 4 bases lying between them. The CDR3 has 11 residues. Germline-derived CDR1 and CDR2 are SNHLY and FYNNEI. DNA for the CDR3: TGTGCCAGCAAGTACTCCTACGAGCAGTACTTC. This translates into CASKYSYEQYF.

The chain carries TRBV7-9 and TRBJ1-2, with D possibly TRBD1 on 5 matching bases. CDR3 length equals 13 residues. V lost 1 base, J lost 8 bases, and 11 bases lay in between. CDR1 is SEHNR and CDR2 is FQNEAQ in the germline V gene (reference sequence). For the CDR3, the DNA is TGTGCCAGCAGCTTAGTTGAAAAGGGGGGCTACACCTTC. Protein sequence: CASSLVEKGGYTF.

The chain links TRBV18 to TRBJ2-3; 10 nucleotides match TRBD1. The germline V gene has CDR1 KGHSH and CDR2 LQKENI. After removal of 2 bases from V and 11 bases from J, the junction contained 4 bases not matched to a gene. The CDR3 totals 13 residues. This CDR3 is CASSPLGTGEQYF. The CDR3 DNA reads as TGTGCCAGCTCACCATTAGGGACAGGGGAGCAGTATTTT. The full variable domain, completed using reference TRBV18 and TRBJ2-3, is NAGVMQNPRHLVRRRGQEARLRCSPMKGHSHVYWYRQLPEEGLKFMVYLQKENIIDESGMPKERFSAEFPKEGPSILRIQQVVRGDSAAYFCASSPLGTGEQYFGPGTRLTVL.

The chain links TRBV7-6 to TRBJ1-4; D not resolved. The germline CDR1 and CDR2 sequences are SGHVS and FNYEAQ. This CDR3 comprises 15 residues. Trimming removed 5 bases from V and 3 bases from J, with 13 bases in between. CDR3 protein: CASSLIHGPNEKLFF. In nucleotides, the CDR3 is TGTGCCAGCAGCCTAATCCATGGACCTAATGAAAAACTGTTTTTT. Drawing the rest from reference TRBV7-6 and TRBJ1-4, the complete variable domain is GAGVSQSPRYKVTKRGQDVALRCDPISGHVSLYWYRQALGQGPEFLTYFNYEAQQDKSGLPNDRFSAERPEGSISTLTIQRTEQRDSAMYRCASSLIHGPNEKLFFGSGTQLSVL.

The chain uses TRBV6-5 and TRBJ2-5, with D perhaps TRBD2 (6 bases). The CDR3 consists of 14 residues. The V end was cut by 8 bases, the J end by 2 bases, with 15 bases between. The germline gives CDR1 MNHEY, CDR2 SVGAGI. The CDR3 spells CASFSRREQETQYF. The CDR3 DNA sequence: TGTGCCAGCTTCTCGAGACGGGAGCAAGAGACCCAGTACTTC.

This clone was picked up a small number of times. The same CDR3 arises from other DNA sequences in this sample as well. The chain couples TRBV5-1 to TRBJ2-3, with D unresolved. With 0 bases removed from V and 6 bases from J, the gap between germline ends came to 2 bases. Per the germline V gene, CDR1 is SGHRS and CDR2 is YFSETQ. The CDR3 is 11 amino acids. The CDR3 is CASSLADTQYF. In DNA form, the CDR3 reads TGCGCCAGCAGCTTGGCGGATACGCAGTATTTT.

V and J are TRBV6-5 and TRBJ2-7; 8 nucleotides align to TRBD1. The CDR3 is made up of 14 amino acids. The germline V gene encodes CDR1 MNHEY and CDR2 SVGAGI. The V and J ends lost 6 bases and 2 bases, in that order; junction bases with no gene match: 6. CDR3 protein: CASSLRGQTYEQYF. CDR3 nucleotides: TGTGCCAGCAGCCTCAGGGGGCAGACCTACGAGCAGTACTTC.

This chain connects TRBV19 to TRBJ1-5; 7 bases align to TRBD1. V lost 5 bases to trimming and J lost 6 bases; unmatched junction nucleotides: 7. CDR3 size: 14 residues. Germline V gene sequence: CDR1 LNHDA, CDR2 SQIVND (reference sequence). The DNA of the CDR3 is TGTGCCAGTAGTCCCACAGGGGCGGGTCAGCCCCAGCATTTT. It codes for CASSPTGAGQPQHF.

This clone was seen a single time. The chain uses TRBV6-1 and TRBJ2-5, with 7 bases identical to TRBD2. V was clipped by 4 bases and J by 3 bases; unmatched bases: 2. The CDR3 covers 13 residues. Germline CDR1 MNHNS, CDR2 SASEGT. For the CDR3, the DNA is TGTGCCAGCAGTGGGGGACTAAAAGAGACCCAGTACTTC. It yields the protein CASSGGLKETQYF.

The chain recombines TRBV13 with TRBJ2-1, with D hard to call. The CDR3 spans 12 residues. Germline V CDR1 and CDR2: PRHDT, FYEKMQ (reference sequence). Between the trimmed V and J ends, which lost 3 bases and 7 bases, there was a span of 7 bases. DNA of the CDR3: TGTGCCAGCAGCTTGTACGGGAATGAGCAGTTCTTC. Translation: CASSLYGNEQFF.

J is TRBJ1-6 and V is TRBV14; possible D gene TRBD1, 6 bases. The CDR3 is 12 residues long. Germline V CDR1 and CDR2: SGHDN, FVKESK. Trimming removed 4 bases from V and 9 bases from J, with 7 bases in between. The CDR3 reads CASSRGGSPLHF. Here the CDR3 DNA reads TGTGCCAGCAGCCGAGGGGGTTCACCCCTCCACTTT.

The J gene is TRBJ1-2, the V gene TRBV5-5; D uncertain. Germline CDR1 SGHKS, CDR2 YYEKEE (reference sequence). V lost 4 bases to trimming and J lost 3 bases, with 19 bases between them. This CDR3 spans 16 amino acids. The CDR3 is CASSAKMDFADYGYTF. As DNA, the CDR3 is TGTGCCAGCAGCGCAAAAATGGACTTTGCGGACTATGGCTACACCTTC.

The rearrangement uses TRBV5-1 and TRBJ1-3; D is undetermined. The CDR3 totals 14 residues. Germline loops: CDR1 SGHRS, CDR2 YFSETQ. The ends were cut back, 5 bases at V and 0 bases at J, with 9 bases in the middle. CDR3 nucleotides: TGCGCCAGCAGATTGAGCACCTCTGGAAACACCATATATTTT. As protein: CASRLSTSGNTIYF.

The chain couples TRBV14 to TRBJ2-3; TRBD2 agrees at 11 bases. This CDR3 contains 16 residues. V was pared by 3 bases and J by 4 bases, with 6 bases of the junction left unmatched. Germline V gene sequence: CDR1 SGHDN, CDR2 FVKESK. The CDR3 loop is CASSQLAGGPSDTQYF. The CDR3 bases are TGTGCCAGCAGCCAGTTAGCGGGAGGGCCATCAGATACGCAGTATTTT.

The chain couples TRBV19 to TRBJ1-2, with a possible D match to TRBD1 (6 bases). V lost 10 bases and J 6 bases, leaving 24 bases between the germline ends. The CDR3 is 15 amino acids. Germline values: CDR1 LNHDA, CDR2 SQIVND (reference sequence). The CDR3 is CATHRQVADENGYTF. For the CDR3, the DNA is TGTGCCACTCACAGACAGGTTGCGGACGAGAATGGCTACACCTTC.

The chain couples TRBV29-1 to TRBJ2-7, with 9 bases aligning to TRBD1. CDR1 SQVTM and CDR2 ANQGSEA come from the germline V gene. Trimming cost V 8 bases and J 2 bases; bases outside gene matches: 10. The CDR3 length is 14 residues. In nucleotides, the CDR3 is TGCAGCATATCCAACAGGGGGCGTCCCTACGAGCAGTACTTC. Its protein is CSISNRGRPYEQYF.

CDR3 region: CASSEYSSGNTIYF. As DNA, the CDR3 is TGTGCCAGCAGTGAATATAGTTCTGGAAACACCATATATTTT. The chain recombines TRBV25-1 with TRBJ1-3; D uncertain. This CDR3 has 14 amino acids. The V end was cut by 0 bases, the J end by 1 base, with 4 bases between. Germline V gene lookup returns CDR1 MGHDK and CDR2 SYGVNS.

The CDR3 DNA is TGTGCCATCAGTGGAGTAGCGGGAGATACGCAGTATTTT. It yields the protein CAISGVAGDTQYF. The genes are TRBV10-3 and TRBJ2-3; TRBD2 aligns across 7 bases. The V and J ends lost 4 bases and 5 bases, in that order; junction bases with no gene match: 3. CDR3 length: 13 amino acids. Germline assignment: CDR1 ENHRY and CDR2 SYGVKD.

V gene TRBV5-4 combines with J gene TRBJ2-2; 11 nucleotides line up with TRBD1. The CDR3 consists of 17 residues. Trimming removed 4 bases from V and 6 bases from J; junction bases left unmatched: 11. Germline CDR1 reads SGHNT; CDR2 reads YYREEE (reference sequence). The CDR3 region is CASSVGFGTGGAGELFF. The CDR3 bases are TGTGCCAGCAGCGTGGGGTTCGGGACAGGGGGTGCCGGGGAGCTGTTTTTT.

As for this clone: This sample also contains other DNA sequences that code for the same CDR3. The chain employs TRBV28 and TRBJ2-3; no definite D call. Trimming shortened V by 3 bases and J by 6 bases, and 1 base separated the two germline ends. The CDR3 length is 10 residues. Germline V lookup: CDR1 MDHEN, CDR2 SYDVKM. CDR3 DNA: TGTGCCAGCAGTTTGGATACGCAGTATTTT. Translating gives CASSLDTQYF.

This rearrangement joins TRBV14 to TRBJ2-2; D possibly corresponds to TRBD1 (6 bases). The CDR3 covers 16 residues. V shed 0 bases and J shed 6 bases, with 14 bases lying between them. The germline CDR1 and CDR2 sequences are SGHDN and FVKESK. CDR3 protein: CASSQDGRGRAGELFF. In DNA, the CDR3 is TGTGCCAGCAGCCAAGATGGCAGGGGTAGGGCCGGGGAGCTGTTTTTT.

The chain joins TRBV25-1 to TRBJ2-1, with TRBD1 as a possible D gene (5 bases). V was pared by 8 bases and J by 4 bases, with 12 bases between. The length of the CDR3 is 13 residues. CDR1 and CDR2 from the germline V gene are MGHDK and SYGVNS. In DNA, the CDR3 is TGTGCCAGCGGGGCCCGGTTATACAATGAGCAGTTCTTC. It is translated as CASGARLYNEQFF.

The rearrangement joins TRBV7-2 to TRBJ1-2; 7 bases line up with TRBD1. After removal of 5 bases from V and 8 bases from J, the junction contained 11 bases not matched to a gene. The length of the CDR3 is 14 residues. CDR1 is SGHTA, CDR2 FQGNSA, per germline. The CDR3 bases are TGTGCCAGCAGCCCATTGACAGGGACCAGCGGCTACACCTTC. As protein: CASSPLTGTSGYTF. The variable domain in full, completed from reference TRBV7-2 and TRBJ1-2, reads GAGVSQSPSNKVTEKGKDVELRCDPISGHTALYWYRQSLGQGLEFLIYFQGNSAPDKSGLPSDRFSAERTGGSVSTLTIQRTQQEDSAVYLCASSPLTGTSGYTFGSGTRLTVV.

This chain links TRBV7-9 with TRBJ2-1, with TRBD1 matching 9 bases. The V gene's germline CDR1 is SEHNR and CDR2 FQNEAQ (reference sequence). J was trimmed by 10 bases and V by 6 bases; bases with no gene match: 4. The CDR3 length is 12 residues. The CDR3 is CASSWDRAEQFF. DNA of the CDR3: TGTGCCAGCAGTTGGGACAGGGCGGAGCAGTTCTTC.